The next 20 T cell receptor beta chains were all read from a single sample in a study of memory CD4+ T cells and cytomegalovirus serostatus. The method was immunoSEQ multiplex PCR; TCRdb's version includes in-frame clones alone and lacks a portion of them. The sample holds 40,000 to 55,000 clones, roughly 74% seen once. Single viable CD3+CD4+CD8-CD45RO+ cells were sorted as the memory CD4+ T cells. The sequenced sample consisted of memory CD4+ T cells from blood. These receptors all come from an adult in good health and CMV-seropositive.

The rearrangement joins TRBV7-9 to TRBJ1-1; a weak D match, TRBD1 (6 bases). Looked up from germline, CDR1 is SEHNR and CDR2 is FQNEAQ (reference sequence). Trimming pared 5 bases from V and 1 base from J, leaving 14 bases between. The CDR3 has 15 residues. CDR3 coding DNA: TGTGCCAGCAGCCAGGCTGGAGGGGGGAACACTGAAGCTTTCTTT. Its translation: CASSQAGGGNTEAFF.

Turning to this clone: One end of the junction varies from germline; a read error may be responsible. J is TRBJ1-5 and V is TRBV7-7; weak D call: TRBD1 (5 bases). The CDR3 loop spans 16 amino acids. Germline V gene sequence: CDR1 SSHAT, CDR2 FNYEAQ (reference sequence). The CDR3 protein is CASSLNRQTDDQPQHF. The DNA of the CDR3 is TGTGCTAGCAGCTTAAATCGACAGACAGACGATCAGCCCCAGCATTTT.

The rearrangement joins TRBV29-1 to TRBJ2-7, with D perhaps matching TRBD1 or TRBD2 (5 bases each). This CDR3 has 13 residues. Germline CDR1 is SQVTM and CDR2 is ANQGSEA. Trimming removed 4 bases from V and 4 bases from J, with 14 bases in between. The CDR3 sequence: CSVGSFEGYEQYF. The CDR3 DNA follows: TGCAGCGTTGGGTCGTTTGAGGGGTACGAGCAGTACTTC.

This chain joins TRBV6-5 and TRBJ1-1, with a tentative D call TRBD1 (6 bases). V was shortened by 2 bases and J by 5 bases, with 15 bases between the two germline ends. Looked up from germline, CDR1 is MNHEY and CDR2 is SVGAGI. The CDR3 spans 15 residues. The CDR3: CASSYAGGLGTEAFF. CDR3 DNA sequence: TGTGCCAGCAGTTACGCGGGGGGGCTGGGGACTGAAGCTTTCTTT.

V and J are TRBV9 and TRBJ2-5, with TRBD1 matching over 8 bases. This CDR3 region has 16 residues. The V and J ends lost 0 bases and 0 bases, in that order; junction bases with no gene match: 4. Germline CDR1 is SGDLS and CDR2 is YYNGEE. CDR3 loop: CASSVDPGGYQETQYF. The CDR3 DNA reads TGTGCCAGCAGCGTAGATCCAGGGGGCTACCAAGAGACCCAGTACTTC. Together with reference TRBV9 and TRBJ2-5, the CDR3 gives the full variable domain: DSGVTQTPKHLITATGQRVTLRCSPRSGDLSVYWYQQSLDQGLQFLIQYYNGEERAKGNILERFSAQQFPDLHSELNLSSLELGDSALYFCASSVDPGGYQETQYFGPGTRLLVL.

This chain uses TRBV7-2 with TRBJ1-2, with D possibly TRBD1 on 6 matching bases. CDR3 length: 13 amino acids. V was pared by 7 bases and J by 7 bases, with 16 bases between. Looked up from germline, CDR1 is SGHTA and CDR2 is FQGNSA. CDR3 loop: CASNPGGAGGYTF. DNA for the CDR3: TGTGCCAGCAACCCCGGGGGGGCGGGTGGCTACACCTTC. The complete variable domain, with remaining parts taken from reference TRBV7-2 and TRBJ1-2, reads GAGVSQSPSNKVTEKGKDVELRCDPISGHTALYWYRQSLGQGLEFLIYFQGNSAPDKSGLPSDRFSAERTGGSVSTLTIQRTQQEDSAVYLCASNPGGAGGYTFGSGTRLTVV.

CDR3 amino acids: CASSLAGTNNEQFF. Here the CDR3 DNA reads TGTGCCAGCAGCTTAGCGGGCACCAACAATGAGCAGTTCTTC. The gene calls are TRBV7-9 and TRBJ2-1; D unresolved. V lost 0 bases, J lost 5 bases, and 8 bases lay in between. Germline CDR1 reads SEHNR; CDR2 reads FQNEAQ (reference sequence). The CDR3 runs 14 residues.

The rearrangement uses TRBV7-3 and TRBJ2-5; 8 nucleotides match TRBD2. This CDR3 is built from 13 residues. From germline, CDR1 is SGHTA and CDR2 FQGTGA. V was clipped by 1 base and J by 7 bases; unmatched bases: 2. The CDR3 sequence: CASSLMSGGTQYF. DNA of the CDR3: TGTGCCAGCAGCTTAATGAGCGGGGGGACCCAGTACTTC.

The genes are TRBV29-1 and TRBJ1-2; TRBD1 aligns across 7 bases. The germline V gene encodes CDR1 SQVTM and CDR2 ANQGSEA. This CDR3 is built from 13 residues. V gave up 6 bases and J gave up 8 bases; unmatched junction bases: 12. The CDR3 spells CSVGITGDGGYTF. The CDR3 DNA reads TGCAGCGTAGGAATCACAGGGGACGGCGGCTACACCTTC.

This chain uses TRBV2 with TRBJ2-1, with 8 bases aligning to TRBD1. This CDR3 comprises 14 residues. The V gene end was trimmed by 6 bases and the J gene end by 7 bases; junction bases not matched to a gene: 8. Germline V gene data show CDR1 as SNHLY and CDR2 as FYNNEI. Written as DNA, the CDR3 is TGTGCCAGCAGCCTTGGACAGGGTAAAAATGAGCAGTTCTTC. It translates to CASSLGQGKNEQFF.

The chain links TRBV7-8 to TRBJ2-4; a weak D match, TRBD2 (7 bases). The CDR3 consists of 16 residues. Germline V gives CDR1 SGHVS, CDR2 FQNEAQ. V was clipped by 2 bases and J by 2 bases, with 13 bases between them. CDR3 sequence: CASSLRGGLSKNIQYF. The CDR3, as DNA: TGTGCCAGCAGCTTAAGGGGGGGCTTATCCAAAAACATTCAGTACTTC. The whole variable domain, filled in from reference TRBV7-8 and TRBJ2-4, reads GAGVSQSPRYKVAKRGQDVALRCDPISGHVSLFWYQQALGQGPEFLTYFQNEAQLDKSGLPSDRFFAERPEGSVSTLKIQRTQQEDSAVYLCASSLRGGLSKNIQYFGAGTRLSVL.

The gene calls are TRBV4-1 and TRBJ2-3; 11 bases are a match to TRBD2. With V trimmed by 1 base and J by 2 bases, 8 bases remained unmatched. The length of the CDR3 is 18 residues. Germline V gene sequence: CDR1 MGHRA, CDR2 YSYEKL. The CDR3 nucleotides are TGCGCCAGCAGCCAAGCAAACCTAGCGGGGGGCTTCACAGATACGCAGTATTTT. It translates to CASSQANLAGGFTDTQYF.

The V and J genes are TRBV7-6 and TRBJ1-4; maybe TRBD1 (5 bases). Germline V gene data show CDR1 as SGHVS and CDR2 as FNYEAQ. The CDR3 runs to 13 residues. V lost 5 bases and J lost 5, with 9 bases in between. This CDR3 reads CASSPRGNEKLFF. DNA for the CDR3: TGTGCCAGCAGCCCCCGGGGGAATGAAAAACTGTTTTTT. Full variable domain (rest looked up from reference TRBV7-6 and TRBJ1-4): GAGVSQSPRYKVTKRGQDVALRCDPISGHVSLYWYRQALGQGPEFLTYFNYEAQQDKSGLPNDRFSAERPEGSISTLTIQRTEQRDSAMYRCASSPRGNEKLFFGSGTQLSVL.

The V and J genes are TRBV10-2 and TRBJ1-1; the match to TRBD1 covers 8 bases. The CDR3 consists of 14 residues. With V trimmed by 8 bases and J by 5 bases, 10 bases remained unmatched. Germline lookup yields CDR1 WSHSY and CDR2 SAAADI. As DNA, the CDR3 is TGCGCCAGCGCCCCGAACAGGGGGGGAACTGAAGCTTTCTTT. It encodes CASAPNRGGTEAFF.

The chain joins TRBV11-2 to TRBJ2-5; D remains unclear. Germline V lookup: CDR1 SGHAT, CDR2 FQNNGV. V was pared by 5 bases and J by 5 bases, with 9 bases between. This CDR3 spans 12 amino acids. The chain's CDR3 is CASSHRKETQYF. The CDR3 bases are TGTGCCAGCAGCCATAGGAAGGAGACCCAGTACTTC. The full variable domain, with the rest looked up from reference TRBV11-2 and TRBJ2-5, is EAGVAQSPRYKIIEKRQSVAFWCNPISGHATLYWYQQILGQGPKLLIQFQNNGVVDDSQLPKDRFSAERLKGVDSTLKIQPAKLEDSAVYLCASSHRKETQYFGPGTRLLVL.

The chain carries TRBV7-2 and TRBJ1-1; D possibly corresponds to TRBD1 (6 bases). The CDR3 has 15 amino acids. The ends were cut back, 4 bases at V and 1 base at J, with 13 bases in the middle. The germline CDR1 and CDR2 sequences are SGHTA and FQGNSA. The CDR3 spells CASSYTGGGNTEAFF. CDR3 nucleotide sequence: TGTGCCAGCAGCTACACAGGAGGGGGGAACACTGAAGCTTTCTTT.

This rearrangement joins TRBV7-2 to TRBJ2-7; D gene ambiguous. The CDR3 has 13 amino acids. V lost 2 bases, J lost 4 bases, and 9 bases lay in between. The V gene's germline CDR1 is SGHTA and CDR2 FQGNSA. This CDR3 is CASSLTMNYEQYF. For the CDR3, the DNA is TGTGCCAGCAGCTTAACAATGAATTACGAGCAGTACTTC.

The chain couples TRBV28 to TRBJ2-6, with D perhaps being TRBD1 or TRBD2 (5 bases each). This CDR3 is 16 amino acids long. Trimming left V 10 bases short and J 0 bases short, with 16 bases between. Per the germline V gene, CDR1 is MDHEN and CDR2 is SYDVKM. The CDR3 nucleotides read TGTGCCATCGGGGACGTGGGAGACTCTGGGGCCAACGTCCTGACTTTC. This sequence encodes CAIGDVGDSGANVLTF.

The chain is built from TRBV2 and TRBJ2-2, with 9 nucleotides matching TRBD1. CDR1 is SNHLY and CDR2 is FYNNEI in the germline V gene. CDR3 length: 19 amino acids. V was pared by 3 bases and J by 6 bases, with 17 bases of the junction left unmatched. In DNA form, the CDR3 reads TGTGCCAGCAGTGACTGGGGCGGACAGGGGAGTCGGTTGGCCGGGGAGCTGTTTTTT. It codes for CASSDWGGQGSRLAGELFF. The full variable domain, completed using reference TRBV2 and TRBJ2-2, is EPEVTQTPSHQVTQMGQEVILRCVPISNHLYFYWYRQILGQKVEFLVSFYNNEISEKSEIFDDQFSVERPDGSNFTLKIRSTKLEDSAMYFCASSDWGGQGSRLAGELFFGEGSRLTVL.

The CDR3 spells CASSETQGDNGYTF. CDR3 sequence (DNA): TGTGCCAGCAGTGAAACCCAGGGGGACAATGGCTACACCTTC. The genes are TRBV2 and TRBJ1-2; 7 nucleotides align to TRBD1. V lost 2 bases, J lost 6 bases, and 6 bases stayed unmatched. In germline, CDR1 is SNHLY, CDR2 FYNNEI. This CDR3 comprises 14 residues.